This T cell receptor (beta chain) was captured by sequencing in a study of PD-L1 blockade in urothelial cancer. Using immunoSEQ multiplex PCR, the repertoire was profiled, and TCRdb retains in-frame clones only, with some absent. The sample shows 35,000 to 55,000 clones, roughly 86% of them seen only once. This CDR3 is built from 16 residues. The germline V gene has CDR1 SEHNR and CDR2 FQNEAQ (reference sequence). Trimming shortened V by 1 base and J by 0 bases, and 13 bases separated the two germline ends. The source was PBMCs, collected around atezolizumab (anti-PD-L1) treatment. The chain joins TRBV7-9 to TRBJ2-7, with a weak D call TRBD2 (6 bases). This clonotype originated in a man aged 65-85 years with urothelial cancer. CDR3 protein: CASSLGGGPISYEQYF. CDR3 sequence (DNA): TGTGCCAGCAGCTTAGGTGGAGGGCCGATCTCCTACGAGCAGTACTTC.